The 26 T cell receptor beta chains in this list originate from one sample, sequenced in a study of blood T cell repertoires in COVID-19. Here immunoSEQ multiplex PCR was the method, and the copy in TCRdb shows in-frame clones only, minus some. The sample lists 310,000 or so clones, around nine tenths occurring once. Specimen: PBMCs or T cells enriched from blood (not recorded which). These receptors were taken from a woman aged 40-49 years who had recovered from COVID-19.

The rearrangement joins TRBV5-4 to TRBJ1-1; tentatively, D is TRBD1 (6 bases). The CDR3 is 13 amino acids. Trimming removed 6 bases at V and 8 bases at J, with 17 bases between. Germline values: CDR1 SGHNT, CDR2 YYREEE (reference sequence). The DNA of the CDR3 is TGTGCCAGCAAAGGGGCGGGGGGCAGAGAAGCTTTCTTT. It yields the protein CASKGAGGREAFF.

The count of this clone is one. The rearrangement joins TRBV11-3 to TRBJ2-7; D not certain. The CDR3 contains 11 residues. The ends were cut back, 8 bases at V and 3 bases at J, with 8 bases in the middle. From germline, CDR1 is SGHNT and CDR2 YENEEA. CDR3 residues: CASSRVYEQYF. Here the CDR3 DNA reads TGTGCCAGCTCCCGAGTCTACGAGCAGTACTTC.

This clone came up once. The CDR3: CASSKKGTSGKETQYF. As DNA, the CDR3 is TGCGCCAGCAGTAAGAAAGGGACTAGCGGAAAAGAGACCCAGTACTTC. The chain employs TRBV10-2 and TRBJ2-5, with 11 bases fitting TRBD2. V gave up 5 bases and J gave up 3 bases; unmatched junction bases: 8. The CDR3 extends over 16 amino acids. Per the germline V gene, CDR1 is WSHSY and CDR2 is SAAADI.

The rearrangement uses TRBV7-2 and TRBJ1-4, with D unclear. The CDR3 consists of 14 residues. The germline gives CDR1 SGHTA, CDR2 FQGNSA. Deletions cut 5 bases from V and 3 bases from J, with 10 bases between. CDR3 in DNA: TGTGCCAGCAGCCAACGGGTGCCTAATGAAAAACTGTTTTTT. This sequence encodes CASSQRVPNEKLFF.

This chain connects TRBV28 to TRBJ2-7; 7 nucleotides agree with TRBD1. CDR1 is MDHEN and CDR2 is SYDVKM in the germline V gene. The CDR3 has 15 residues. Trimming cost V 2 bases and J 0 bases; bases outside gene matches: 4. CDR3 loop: CASSLRDSLSYEQYF. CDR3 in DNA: TGTGCCAGCAGTTTAAGGGACAGCCTCTCCTACGAGCAGTACTTC. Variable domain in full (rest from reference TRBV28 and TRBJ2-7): DVKVTQSSRYLVKRTGEKVFLECVQDMDHENMFWYRQDPGLGLRLIYFSYDVKMKEKGDIPEGYSVSREKKERFSLILESASTNQTSMYLCASSLRDSLSYEQYFGPGTRLTVT.

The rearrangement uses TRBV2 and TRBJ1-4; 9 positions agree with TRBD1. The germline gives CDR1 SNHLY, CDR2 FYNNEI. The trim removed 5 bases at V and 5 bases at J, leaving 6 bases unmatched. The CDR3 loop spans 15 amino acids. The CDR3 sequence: CASSLQGARNEKLFF. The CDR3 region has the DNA TGTGCCAGCAGTCTACAGGGGGCAAGAAATGAAAAACTGTTTTTT.

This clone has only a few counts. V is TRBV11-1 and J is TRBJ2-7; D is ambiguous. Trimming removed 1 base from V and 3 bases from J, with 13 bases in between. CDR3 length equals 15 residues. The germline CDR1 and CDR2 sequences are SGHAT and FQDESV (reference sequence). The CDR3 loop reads CASSLDGSTVYEQYF. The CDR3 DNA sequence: TGTGCCAGCAGCTTAGATGGATCAACAGTCTACGAGCAGTACTTC.

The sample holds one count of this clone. The CDR3 loop reads CASRQQDTQYF. CDR3 nucleotides: TGTGCCAGCAGACAACAAGATACGCAGTATTTT. The rearrangement uses TRBV7-6 and TRBJ2-3, with unresolved D. V was pared by 6 bases and J by 5 bases, with 6 bases between. Germline V gene data show CDR1 as SGHVS and CDR2 as FNYEAQ. The CDR3 is 11 residues long.

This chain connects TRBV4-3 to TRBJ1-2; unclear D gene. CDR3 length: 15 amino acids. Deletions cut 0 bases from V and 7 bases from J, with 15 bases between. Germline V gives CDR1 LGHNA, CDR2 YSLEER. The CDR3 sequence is CASSQEFPGMGGYTF. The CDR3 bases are TGCGCCAGCAGCCAAGAATTCCCAGGCATGGGTGGCTACACCTTC.

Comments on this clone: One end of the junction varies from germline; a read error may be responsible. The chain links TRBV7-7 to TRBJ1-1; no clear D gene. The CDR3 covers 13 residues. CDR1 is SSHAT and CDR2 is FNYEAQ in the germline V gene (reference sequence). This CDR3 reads CASSLEQNTEAFF. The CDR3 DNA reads TGTGCTAGCAGCTTAGAACAGAACACTGAAGCTTTCTTT. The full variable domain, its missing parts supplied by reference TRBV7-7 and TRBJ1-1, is GAGVSQSPRYKVTKRGQDVTLRCDPISSHATLYWYQQALGQGPEFLTYFNYEAQPDKSGLPSDRFSAERPEGSISTLTIQRTEQRDSAMYRCASSLEQNTEAFFGQGTRLTVV.

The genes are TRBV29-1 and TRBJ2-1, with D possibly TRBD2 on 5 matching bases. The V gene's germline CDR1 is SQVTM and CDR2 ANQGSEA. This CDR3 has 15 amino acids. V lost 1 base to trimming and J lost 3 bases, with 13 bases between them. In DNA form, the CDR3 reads TGCAGCGTTGAAGTTTGGGAGTCCAGCTACAATGAGCAGTTCTTC. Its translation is CSVEVWESSYNEQFF.

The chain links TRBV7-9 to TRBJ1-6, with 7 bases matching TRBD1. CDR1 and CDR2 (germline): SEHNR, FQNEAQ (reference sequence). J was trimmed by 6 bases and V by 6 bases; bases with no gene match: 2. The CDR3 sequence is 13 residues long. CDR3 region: CASSWDSNSPLHF. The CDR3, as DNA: TGTGCCAGCAGTTGGGACAGTAATTCACCCCTCCACTTT. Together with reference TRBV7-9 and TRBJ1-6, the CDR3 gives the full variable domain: DTGVSQNPRHKITKRGQNVTFRCDPISEHNRLYWYRQTLGQGPEFLTYFQNEAQLEKSRLLSDRFSAERPKGSFSTLEIQRTEQGDSAMYLCASSWDSNSPLHFGNGTRLTVT.

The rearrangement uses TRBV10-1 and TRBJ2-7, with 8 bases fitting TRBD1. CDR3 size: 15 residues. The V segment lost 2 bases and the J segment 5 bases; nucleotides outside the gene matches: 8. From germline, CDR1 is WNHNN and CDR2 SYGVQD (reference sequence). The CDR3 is CASSEGQGGINEQYF. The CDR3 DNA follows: TGCGCCAGCAGTGAGGGACAGGGTGGTATCAACGAGCAGTACTTC.

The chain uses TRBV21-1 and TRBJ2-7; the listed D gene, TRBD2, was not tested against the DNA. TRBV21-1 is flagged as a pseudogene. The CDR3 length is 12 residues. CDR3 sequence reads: CASSCYSYEQYF. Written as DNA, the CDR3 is TGTGCCAGCAGCTGTTACTCCTACGAGCAGTACTTC.

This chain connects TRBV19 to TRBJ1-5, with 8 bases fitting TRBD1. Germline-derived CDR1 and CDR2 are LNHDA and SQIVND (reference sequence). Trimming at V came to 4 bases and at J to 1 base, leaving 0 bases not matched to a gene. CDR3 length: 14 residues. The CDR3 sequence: CASSRTGSNQPQHF. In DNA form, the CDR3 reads TGTGCCAGTAGTAGGACAGGGAGCAATCAGCCCCAGCATTTT.

CDR3 amino acids: CASSLGPTGAPPYLYNEQFF. CDR3 DNA: TGTGCCAGCAGTCTCGGCCCAACAGGGGCCCCACCCTACCTCTACAATGAGCAGTTCTTC. The chain is built from TRBV28 and TRBJ2-1; 7 bases agree with TRBD1. Germline assignment: CDR1 MDHEN and CDR2 SYDVKM. J lost 3 bases, V lost 5 bases, and 22 bases had no gene match. CDR3 length equals 20 residues.

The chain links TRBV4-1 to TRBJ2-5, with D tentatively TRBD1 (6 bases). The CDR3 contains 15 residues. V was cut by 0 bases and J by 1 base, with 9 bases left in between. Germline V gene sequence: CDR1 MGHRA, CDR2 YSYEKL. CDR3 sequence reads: CASSQEGRGQETQYF. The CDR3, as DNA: TGCGCCAGCAGCCAAGAGGGCAGGGGCCAAGAGACCCAGTACTTC.

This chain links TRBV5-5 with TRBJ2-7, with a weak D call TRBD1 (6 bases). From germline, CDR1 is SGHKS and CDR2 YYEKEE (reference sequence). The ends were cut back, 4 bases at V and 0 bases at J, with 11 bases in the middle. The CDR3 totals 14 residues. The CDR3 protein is CASSSGQSSYEQYF. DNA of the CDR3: TGTGCCAGCAGCAGTGGACAGAGCTCCTACGAGCAGTACTTC. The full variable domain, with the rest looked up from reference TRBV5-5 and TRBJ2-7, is DAGVTQSPTHLIKTRGQQVTLRCSPISGHKSVSWYQQVLGQGPQFIFQYYEKEERGRGNFPDRFSARQFPNYSSELNVNALLLGDSALYLCASSSGQSSYEQYFGPGTRLTVT.

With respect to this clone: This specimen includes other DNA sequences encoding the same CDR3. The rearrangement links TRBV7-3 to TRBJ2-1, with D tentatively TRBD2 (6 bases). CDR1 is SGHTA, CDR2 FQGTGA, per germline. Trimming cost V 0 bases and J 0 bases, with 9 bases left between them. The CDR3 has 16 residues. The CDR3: CASSLTGGSSYNEQFF. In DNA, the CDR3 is TGTGCCAGCAGCTTAACCGGAGGGAGCTCCTACAATGAGCAGTTCTTC.

CDR3 protein: CSTEGGLAGDTQYF. In nucleotides, the CDR3 is TGCAGCACCGAGGGGGGACTAGCAGGAGATACGCAGTATTTT. The V and J genes are TRBV29-1 and TRBJ2-3, with 9 bases identical to TRBD2. CDR1 is SQVTM, CDR2 ANQGSEA, per germline. With V trimmed by 8 bases and J by 5 bases, 11 bases remained unmatched. The CDR3 loop spans 14 amino acids.

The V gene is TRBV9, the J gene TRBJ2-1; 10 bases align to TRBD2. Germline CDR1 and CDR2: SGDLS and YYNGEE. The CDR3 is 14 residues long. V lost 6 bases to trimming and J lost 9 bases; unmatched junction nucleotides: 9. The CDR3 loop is CASTPAGGRGEQFF. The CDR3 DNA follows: TGTGCCAGCACCCCAGCGGGGGGGCGGGGTGAGCAGTTCTTC.

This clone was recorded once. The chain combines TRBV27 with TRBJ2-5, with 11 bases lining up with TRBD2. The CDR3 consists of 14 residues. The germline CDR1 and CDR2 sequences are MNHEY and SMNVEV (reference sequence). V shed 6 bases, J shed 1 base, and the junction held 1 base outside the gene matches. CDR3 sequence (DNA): TGTGCCAGCAGGGGACTAGCGGTCCAAGAGACCCAGTACTTC. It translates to CASRGLAVQETQYF.

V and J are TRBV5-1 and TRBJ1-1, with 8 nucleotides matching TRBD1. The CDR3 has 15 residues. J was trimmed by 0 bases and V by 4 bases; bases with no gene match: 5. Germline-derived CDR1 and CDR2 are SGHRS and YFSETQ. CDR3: CASSGGQGMNTEAFF. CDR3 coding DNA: TGCGCCAGCAGCGGAGGACAGGGTATGAACACTGAAGCTTTCTTT.

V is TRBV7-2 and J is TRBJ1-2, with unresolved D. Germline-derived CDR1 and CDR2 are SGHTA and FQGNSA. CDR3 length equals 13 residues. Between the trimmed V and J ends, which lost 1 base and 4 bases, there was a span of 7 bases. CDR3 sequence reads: CASSLGELYGYTF. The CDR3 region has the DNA TGTGCCAGCAGCTTAGGCGAGCTCTATGGCTACACCTTC. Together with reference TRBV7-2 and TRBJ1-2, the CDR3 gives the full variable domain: GAGVSQSPSNKVTEKGKDVELRCDPISGHTALYWYRQSLGQGLEFLIYFQGNSAPDKSGLPSDRFSAERTGGSVSTLTIQRTQQEDSAVYLCASSLGELYGYTFGSGTRLTVV.

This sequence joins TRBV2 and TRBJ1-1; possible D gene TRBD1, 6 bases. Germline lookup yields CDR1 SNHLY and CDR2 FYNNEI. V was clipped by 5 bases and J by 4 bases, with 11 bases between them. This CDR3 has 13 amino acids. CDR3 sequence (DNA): TGTGCCAGCAGTCAACAGGGTCCCACTGAAGCTTTCTTT. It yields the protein CASSQQGPTEAFF.

Written as DNA, the CDR3 is TGTGCCAGCTCACCATACAGGGGAGGAACCACCGGGGAGCTGTTTTTT. Its translation: CASSPYRGGTTGELFF. The chain carries TRBV18 and TRBJ2-2, with a tentative D call TRBD1 (7 bases). There are 16 residues in the CDR3. CDR1 is KGHSH, CDR2 LQKENI, per germline. V lost 2 bases, J lost 4 bases, and 14 bases lay in between.